The entry below describes one TCR beta chain. Its antigen remains unknown. Method: immunoSEQ multiplex PCR; TCRdb's copy keeps in-frame clones and lacks some. The sample has 110,000 to 150,000 clones; 85% to 95% are singletons. This record belongs to a study of T cell responses to AZD1222 COVID-19 vaccine. Study as a whole: Pooling was applied to second doses at about 4 or about 12 weeks.

Study-level findings and limits: Spike regions recognized by vaccine-associated CD4 TCRs spanned the protein, led by 160-218 and 743-854. Spike-specific TCR breadth and depth both grew after two AZD1222 doses. Reportedly, close to half of spike-specific TCRs are directed against unmutated variant regions.

The length of the CDR3 is 16 residues. Looked up from germline, CDR1 is SGHDN and CDR2 is FVKESK. V was clipped by 3 bases and J by 2 bases, with 14 bases between them. The receptor comes from an adult in good health. This chain joins TRBV14 and TRBJ1-3, with D maybe TRBD1 (6 bases). The sequences come from peripheral blood, collected on day 0 of AZD1222 vaccination. The CDR3 DNA is TGTGCCAGCAGCCATCTCATAGGGGGAGCTGGAAACACCATATATTTT. Its protein is CASSHLIGGAGNTIYF.